This T cell receptor (beta chain) was sequenced in a study of regulatory T cells in long-lasting Graves disease. Time point in this sample: persistent/refractory GD, antithyroid drugs over 5 years with positive TRAb. RNA from PBMCs was the source of the TCR library. Recruitment took place at an endocrinology department in Xi'an, China. Study results and caveats: Accuracy was possibly reduced by small sample size. Public clonotype sharing was higher in persistent than newly diagnosed patients.

Building of the TCR beta libraries involved iRepertoire HTBI primers and Arm-PCR of CDR3 regions. A single record per CDR3 protein comes from TCRdb applying MiXCR to the multiplex PCR reads. The data show roughly 400,000 distinct CDR3 sequences, around 23% seen once. This clonotype was observed at least ten times. Its antigen is currently unknown. Trimming removed 4 bases at V and 4 bases at J, with 11 bases between. The CDR3 length is 13 residues. In germline, CDR1 is GTSNPN, CDR2 SVGIG (reference sequence). The origin of this receptor is a female donor with Graves disease. The gene calls are TRBV30 and TRBJ1-5; D may be TRBD1 (5 bases). The input for sequencing was peripheral blood mononuclear cells (PBMCs), taken when the disease was refractory, from a patient treated with antithyroid drugs. CDR3 protein: CAWKGDGNQPQHF. The CDR3 nucleotides are TGTGCCTGGAAAGGGGATGGTAATCAGCCCCAGCATTTT.